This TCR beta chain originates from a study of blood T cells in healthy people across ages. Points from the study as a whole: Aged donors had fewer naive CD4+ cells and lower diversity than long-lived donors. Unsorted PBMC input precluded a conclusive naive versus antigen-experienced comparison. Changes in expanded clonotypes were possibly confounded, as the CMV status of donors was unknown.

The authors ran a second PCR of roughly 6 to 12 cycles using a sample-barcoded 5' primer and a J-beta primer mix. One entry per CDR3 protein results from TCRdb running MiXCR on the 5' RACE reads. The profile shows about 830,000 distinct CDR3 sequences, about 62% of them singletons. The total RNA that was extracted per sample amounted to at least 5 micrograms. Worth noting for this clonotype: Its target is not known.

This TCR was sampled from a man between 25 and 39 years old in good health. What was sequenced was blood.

CDR3 residues: CASSTQRGTSGRNEQFF. The CDR3 region has the DNA TGTGCCAGCAGCACGCAGAGGGGGACTAGCGGTAGAAATGAGCAGTTCTTC. V usage is TRBV11-2 and J usage is TRBJ2-1; 11 bases are shared with TRBD2. Trimming at V came to 5 bases and at J to 7 bases, leaving 13 bases not matched to a gene. The V gene's germline CDR1 is SGHAT and CDR2 FQNNGV. The length of the CDR3 is 17 residues.